The rows below give T cell receptor beta chains drawn from one sample of a study of blood T cells in healthy people across ages. TCRdb ran MiXCR on the 5' RACE reads and lists one entry per CDR3 protein. Seen here are approximately 780,000 distinct CDR3 sequences, roughly 24% observed once, and the top ten hold 2.5% to 3.5%. A further study also used this sample, focusing on T cells of mothers and their children.

The material sequenced was blood. These receptors were taken from a boy under 18 in good health. CDR3s include the opening cysteine and the closing phenylalanine or tryptophan. Fields, in order: V gene, D gene, J gene, clone size, CDR3 DNA, CDR3 protein. A D gene is named only where the DNA matches it firmly. Only some rows state a clone size, as once, few, many or a class for expanded clones.

TRBV20-1,TRBD2,TRBJ2-4,few,TGCAGTGCGACCACTAGCGGGGGGGCCAAAAACATTCAGTACTTC,CSATTSGGAKNIQYF
TRBV29-1,NA,TRBJ2-7,once,TGCAAATCCCAGGGGCGCGGCACAATATACGAGCAGTACTTC,CKSQGRGTIYEQYF
TRBV3-1,NA,TRBJ2-1,NA,TGTGCCGGCAGCTACCTCCGGGGCCGGGAAGGGGAGCAGTTCTTC,CAGSYLRGREGEQFF
TRBV9,TRBD1,TRBJ1-6,NA,TGTGCCAGCATCCCAGGGGGCAGGGTCTATAATTCACCCCTCCACTTT,CASIPGGRVYNSPLHF
TRBV2,NA,TRBJ2-1,few,TGTGCCAGCAGGGACTACTCCTACAATGAGCAGTTCTTC,CASRDYSYNEQFF
TRBV5-1,NA,TRBJ2-7,few,TGCGCCAGCAGCACTCCTTCCAGCTACGAGCAGTACTTC,CASSTPSSYEQYF
TRBV10-3,TRBD1,TRBJ1-1,NA,TGTGCCATCAGACAGGGGGGCAGGAACACTGAAGCTTTCTTT,CAIRQGGRNTEAFF
TRBV29-1,NA,TRBJ2-1,few,TGCAGCACCGGGGAGACCTCCTACAATGAGCAGTTCTTC,CSTGETSYNEQFF
TRBV12-3/TRBV12-4,TRBD1,TRBJ1-1,few,TGTGCCAGCGGTCGGGGACAGGGGACGGTGGGGAACACTGAAGCTTTCTTT,CASGRGQGTVGNTEAFF
TRBV6-5,NA,TRBJ2-7,NA,TGTGCCAGCAGTTACTCGTCACAGGGTCACTACGAGCAGTACTTC,CASSYSSQGHYEQYF
TRBV4-2,TRBD2,TRBJ2-1,few,TGTGCCAGCAGCCAAGCGTCGGCGGGGGGCTATTACAATGAGCAGTTCTTC,CASSQASAGGYYNEQFF
TRBV7-9,NA,TRBJ1-6,few,TGTGCCAGCAGCTTAGTAGGGGCAGGGAAGAATTCACCCCTCCACTTT,CASSLVGAGKNSPLHF
TRBV3-1,NA,TRBJ2-5,NA,TGTGCCAGCAGCCCGCGGGGGACAGAAGAGACCCAGTACTTC,CASSPRGTEETQYF
TRBV7-9,TRBD1,TRBJ1-6,NA,TGTGCCAGCAGCTTAGGGGACAGGGTTATACCCCTCCACTTT,CASSLGDRVIPLHF
TRBV20-1,NA,TRBJ2-2,few,TGCAGTGCTAGAGAAGGGCAGGCGAACACCGGGGAGCTGTTTTTT,CSAREGQANTGELFF
TRBV7-9,NA,TRBJ1-5,NA,TGTGCCACCGAAAGTAGGAATGAGCCCCAGCATTTT,CATESRNEPQHF
TRBV25-1,NA,TRBJ2-5,NA,TGTGCCAGCAGTGAGGTGGGGATCCTGTACCAAGAGACCCAGTACTTC,CASSEVGILYQETQYF
TRBV5-1,NA,TRBJ1-2,NA,TGCGCCAGCAGCTTCGGCCTGGGGCCTGATGGCTACACCTTC,CASSFGLGPDGYTF
TRBV20-1,TRBD1,TRBJ2-1,NA,TGCAGTGCTCGGGGACAGGGGGATTACAATGAGCAGTTCTTC,CSARGQGDYNEQFF
TRBV5-1,NA,TRBJ2-1,NA,TGCGCCAGCAGCTTAGAGTACTCCGGCAATGAGCAGTTCTTC,CASSLEYSGNEQFF
TRBV12-3/TRBV12-4,TRBD1,TRBJ1-2,few,TGTGCCAGCAAAGGGACAGGGGCACAGGGCTACACCTTC,CASKGTGAQGYTF
TRBV12-3/TRBV12-4,TRBD1,TRBJ1-2,NA,TGTGCCAGCATCCTCTCGACAGGGGACCATGGCTACACCTTC,CASILSTGDHGYTF
TRBV12-3/TRBV12-4,NA,TRBJ2-3,few,TGTGCCAGCAGTCCGCGGGGAGAGGACACAGATACGCAGTATTTT,CASSPRGEDTDTQYF
TRBV7-9,TRBD2,TRBJ2-7,many,TGTGCCAGCAGCTTGACTAGCGGGGGCACCTACGAGCAGTACTTC,CASSLTSGGTYEQYF
TRBV12-5,NA,TRBJ2-1,few,TGTGCTAGTGGTTCTCGGGGTCCCTCCTACAATGAGCAGTTCTTC,CASGSRGPSYNEQFF
TRBV9,TRBD1,TRBJ2-3,few,TGTGCCAGCAGCCCTCTTGGGGGACAGGGGACAGATACGCAGTATTTT,CASSPLGGQGTDTQYF
TRBV29-1,NA,TRBJ1-1,NA,TGCAGCGTTGACGGCAGGCCTGAAGCTTTCTTT,CSVDGRPEAFF
TRBV20-1,TRBD2,TRBJ2-5,few,TGCAGTGCTAGAGCACTAGCGGGTTTGGAGACCCAGTACTTC,CSARALAGLETQYF
TRBV5-1,NA,TRBJ1-2,few,TGCGCCAGCAGCTACCGTCAGGGACCTAACTATGGCTACACCTTC,CASSYRQGPNYGYTF
TRBV4-1,TRBD1,TRBJ2-7,NA,TGCGCCAGCAGCCCAACTCCGACAGGGGCCACTTCCTACAAGCAGTACTTC,CASSPTPTGATSYKQYF
TRBV30,NA,TRBJ2-5,NA,TGTGCCTGGAGGGTACAGGGCCCACAAGAGACCCAGTACTTC,CAWRVQGPQETQYF
TRBV6-5,NA,TRBJ2-1,NA,TGTGCCAGCAGTTGGACAGCCACCTTGACCTACAATGAGCAGTTCTTC,CASSWTATLTYNEQFF
TRBV10-3,NA,TRBJ2-7,NA,TGTGCCATCAGCCCTTCGGGGGCCCCCAATGGCGAGCAGTACTTC,CAISPSGAPNGEQYF
TRBV4-1,NA,TRBJ2-1,NA,TGCGCCAGCAGCCAAGATGTTGGAAATGAGCAGTTCTTC,CASSQDVGNEQFF
TRBV20-1,NA,TRBJ2-4,many,TGCAGTGCTAGTTTGGGGGGTTCAGCCAAAAACATTCAGTACTTC,CSASLGGSAKNIQYF
TRBV6-5,NA,TRBJ2-5,few,TGTGCCAGCAGTTACTCGTCCGATGGAAGGTACCAAGAGACCCAGTACTTC,CASSYSSDGRYQETQYF
TRBV29-1,TRBD1,TRBJ2-1,NA,TGCAGCGTGGGGGCGGGACAGGGGTTTCAGGAGCAGTTCTTC,CSVGAGQGFQEQFF
TRBV10-2,NA,TRBJ2-1,NA,TGCGCCAACAGTGAGTCTAGAGATGAGCAGTTCTTC,CANSESRDEQFF
TRBV21-1,NA,TRBJ2-7,few,TGTGCCAGCAGCAAAAGACCAGCCTACTACGAGCAGTACTTC,CASSKRPAYYEQYF
TRBV7-2,TRBD2,TRBJ2-5,NA,TGTGCCAGCAGCCCCCGTCCCGGGACTAGCGGGGGGCCAGAGACCCAGTACTTC,CASSPRPGTSGGPETQYF
TRBV30,TRBD1,TRBJ2-7,NA,TGTGCCGGATACCCACCCCCGGGACAGGGGGTCTACGAGCAGTACTTC,CAGYPPPGQGVYEQYF
TRBV10-3,NA,TRBJ2-6,few,TGTGCCATCAAAACAGATTCCACTATTGGGGCCAACGTCCTGACTTTC,CAIKTDSTIGANVLTF
TRBV5-1,TRBD2,TRBJ2-1,NA,TGCGCCAGCAGCTCAGGACTGCCGGGACTAGCGGGGCTAAATGAGCAGTTCTTC,CASSSGLPGLAGLNEQFF
TRBV6-5,NA,TRBJ2-5,NA,TGTGCCAGCAGTTACTCGGCAGCCCAAGAGACCCAGTACTTC,CASSYSAAQETQYF
TRBV9,NA,TRBJ2-7,few,TGTGCCAGCAGCGTTGGTAATGGCGAGCAGTACTTC,CASSVGNGEQYF
TRBV2,NA,TRBJ2-5,NA,TGTGCCAGCAGTGAAGGGATGAGGACCCAGTACTTC,CASSEGMRTQYF
TRBV6-1,TRBD2,TRBJ2-1,few,TGTGCCAGCAGTGATAGCGGGGGGGCCAATGAGCAGTTCTTC,CASSDSGGANEQFF
TRBV27,NA,TRBJ1-2,few,TGTGCCAGCAGTTTCGGCAGGGTTGGAGGCGGCTACACCTTC,CASSFGRVGGGYTF
TRBV16,TRBD1,TRBJ1-4,NA,TGTGCCAGCAGCGAAATCTTATCGGACAGGGATGAAAAACTGTTTTTT,CASSEILSDRDEKLFF
TRBV29-1,NA,TRBJ2-5,few,TGCAGCGTTGAAAAGGGACAAGGACGACAAGAGACCCAGTACTTC,CSVEKGQGRQETQYF
TRBV6-5,NA,TRBJ1-1,few,TGTGCCAGCAGTTCGCCCCGAACCGGTGAAGCTTTCTTT,CASSSPRTGEAFF
TRBV7-9,NA,TRBJ2-7,many,TGTGCCAGCAGCTTATCCTGGGGGTCCTACGAGCAGTACTTC,CASSLSWGSYEQYF
TRBV3-1,TRBD2,TRBJ2-2,NA,TGTGCCAGCAGCGAAACTAGCGGGGGGACCGGGGAGCTGTTTTTT,CASSETSGGTGELFF
TRBV20-1,NA,TRBJ2-3,few,TGCAGTGCTAGTCCCGGGGGCCTCACAGATACGCAGTATTTT,CSASPGGLTDTQYF
TRBV7-9,TRBD1,TRBJ2-7,NA,TGTGCCAGCAGCTCAACAGGGGGGAAATCCTACGAGCAGTACTTC,CASSSTGGKSYEQYF
TRBV6-5,NA,TRBJ1-1,NA,TGTGCCAGCAGTCTAACCGGGACAAGTGAAGCTTTCTTT,CASSLTGTSEAFF
TRBV2,NA,TRBJ2-6,NA,TGTGCCAGCAGTGAAGAACCGTTCACCGGGGCCAACGTCCTGACTTTC,CASSEEPFTGANVLTF
TRBV4-1,NA,TRBJ1-3,NA,TGCGCCAGCAGCCAAGTGGAGGGCAGGCCGAGCTCTGGAAACACCATATATTTT,CASSQVEGRPSSGNTIYF
TRBV14,TRBD1,TRBJ2-7,NA,TGTGCCAGCAGCGCCAAGATAATCTGGGGTGGACAGGATGCCTACGAGCAGTACTTC,CASSAKIIWGGQDAYEQYF